This entry is about one TCR beta chain. Some clones are missing from TCRdb's copy, which holds only in-frame ones; the method was immunoSEQ multiplex PCR. The data show tens of thousands of clones, with approximately 92% seen just once and just under 2% held by the top ten. This sample was included in a study of T cell changes during pregnancy in multiple sclerosis. The CDR3 covers 13 residues. Trimming left V 5 bases short and J 2 bases short, with 9 bases between. CDR1 is SGHTA, CDR2 FQGTGA, per germline. This clonotype originated in a female donor in good health, enrolled as a control in a pregnancy study. The chain has TRBV7-3 and TRBJ1-1, with a possible D match to TRBD1 (5 bases). The sequencing used peripheral blood, collected in the third trimester of pregnancy. CDR3 bases: TGTGCCAGCAGCAAGGACACAAACACTGAAGCTTTCTTT. It specifies CASSKDTNTEAFF. The whole variable domain, remainder taken from reference TRBV7-3 and TRBJ1-1, is GAGVSQTPSNKVTEKGKYVELRCDPISGHTALYWYRQSLGQGPEFLIYFQGTGAADDSGLPNDRFFAVRPEGSVSTLKIQRTERGDSAVYLCASSKDTNTEAFFGQGTRLTVV.